This T cell receptor (beta chain) comes out of a study of blood T cell repertoires in COVID-19. Study background: From the United States, Italy and Spain came samples of acute and convalescent COVID-19.

Original handling: Amplification from reference gene primers served as the basis for estimated nucleated cell counts. Method: immunoSEQ multiplex PCR; TCRdb's copy keeps in-frame clones and lacks some. V and J calls and clone size are those listed in that table; D and trimming were worked out from the DNA. The table lists around 280,000 clones, 87% of them singletons. The CDR3 is made up of 17 amino acids. From germline, CDR1 is KGHSH and CDR2 LQKENI. V shed 3 bases, J shed 7 bases, and the junction held 14 bases outside the gene matches. The chain uses TRBV18 and TRBJ1-4; 7 bases map to TRBD1. This TCR was sampled from a woman between 45 and 60 years old who had recovered from COVID-19. Sequencing was performed on peripheral blood. CDR3 bases: TGTGCCAGCTCACCCATCGAGAACAGGGGCGGTGGTGAAAAACTGTTTTTT. Encoded protein: CASSPIENRGGGEKLFF.